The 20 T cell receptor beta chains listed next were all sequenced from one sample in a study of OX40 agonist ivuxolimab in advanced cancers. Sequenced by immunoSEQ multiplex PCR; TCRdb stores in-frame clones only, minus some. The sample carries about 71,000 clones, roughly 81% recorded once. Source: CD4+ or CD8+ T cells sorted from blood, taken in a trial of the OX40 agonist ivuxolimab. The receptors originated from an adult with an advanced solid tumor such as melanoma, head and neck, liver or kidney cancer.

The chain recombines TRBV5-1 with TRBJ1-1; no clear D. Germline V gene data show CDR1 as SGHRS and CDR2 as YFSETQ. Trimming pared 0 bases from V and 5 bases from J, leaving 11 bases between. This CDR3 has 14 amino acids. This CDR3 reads CASSLESVSTEAFF. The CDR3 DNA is TGCGCCAGCAGCTTGGAGTCGGTTTCAACTGAAGCTTTCTTT.

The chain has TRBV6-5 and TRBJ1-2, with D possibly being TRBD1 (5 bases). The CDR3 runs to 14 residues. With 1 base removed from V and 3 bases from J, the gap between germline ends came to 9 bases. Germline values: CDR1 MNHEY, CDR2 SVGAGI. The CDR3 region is CASSYFGGDYGYTF. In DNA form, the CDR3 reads TGTGCCAGCAGTTACTTCGGGGGAGACTATGGCTACACCTTC.

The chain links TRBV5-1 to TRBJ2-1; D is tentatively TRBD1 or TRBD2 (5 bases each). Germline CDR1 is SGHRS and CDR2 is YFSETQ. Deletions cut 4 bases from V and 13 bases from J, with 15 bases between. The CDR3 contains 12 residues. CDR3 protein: CASSQAGTFQFF. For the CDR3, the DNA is TGCGCCAGCAGCCAAGCCGGGACCTTTCAGTTCTTC.

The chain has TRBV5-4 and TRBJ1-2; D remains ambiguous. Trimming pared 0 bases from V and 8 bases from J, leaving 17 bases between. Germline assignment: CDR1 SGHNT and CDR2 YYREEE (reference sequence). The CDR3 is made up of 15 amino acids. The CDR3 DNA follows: TGTGCCAGCAGCTTGGGGGCCGGAGGAAGGCTAGGCTACACCTTC. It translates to CASSLGAGGRLGYTF.

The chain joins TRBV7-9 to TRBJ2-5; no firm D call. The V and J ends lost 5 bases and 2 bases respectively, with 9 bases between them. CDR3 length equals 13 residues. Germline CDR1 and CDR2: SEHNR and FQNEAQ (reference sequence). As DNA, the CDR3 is TGTGCCAGCAGCCCGGCGTTACAAGAGACCCAGTACTTC. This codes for CASSPALQETQYF.

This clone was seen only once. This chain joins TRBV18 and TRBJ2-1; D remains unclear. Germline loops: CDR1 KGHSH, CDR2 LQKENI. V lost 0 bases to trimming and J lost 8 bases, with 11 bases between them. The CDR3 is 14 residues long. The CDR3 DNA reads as TGTGCCAGCTCACCACCGAGTAGGGTTGATGAGCAGTTCTTC. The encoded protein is CASSPPSRVDEQFF.

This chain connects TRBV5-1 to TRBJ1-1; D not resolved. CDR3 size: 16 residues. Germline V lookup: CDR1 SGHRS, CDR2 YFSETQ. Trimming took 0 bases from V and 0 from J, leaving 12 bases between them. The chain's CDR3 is CASSLEQLQMNTEAFF. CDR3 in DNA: TGCGCCAGCAGCTTGGAACAGTTACAAATGAACACTGAAGCTTTCTTT.

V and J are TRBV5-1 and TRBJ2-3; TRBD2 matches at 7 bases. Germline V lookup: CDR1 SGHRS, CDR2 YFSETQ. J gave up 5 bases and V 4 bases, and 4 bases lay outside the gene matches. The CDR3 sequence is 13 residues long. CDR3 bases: TGCGCCAGCAGCCCGGGGGGTCTAGATACGCAGTATTTT. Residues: CASSPGGLDTQYF.

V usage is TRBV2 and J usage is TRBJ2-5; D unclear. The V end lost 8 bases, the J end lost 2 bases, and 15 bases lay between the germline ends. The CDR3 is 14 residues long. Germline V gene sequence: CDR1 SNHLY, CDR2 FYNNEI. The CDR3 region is CASQVSKTQETQYF. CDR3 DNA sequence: TGTGCCAGCCAAGTTTCGAAAACTCAAGAGACCCAGTACTTC.

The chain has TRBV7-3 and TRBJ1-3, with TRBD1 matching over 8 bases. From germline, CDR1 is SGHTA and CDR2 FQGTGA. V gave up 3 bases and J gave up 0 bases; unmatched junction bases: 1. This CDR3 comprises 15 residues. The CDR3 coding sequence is TGTGCCAGCAGCTTCACAGGGGGCTCTGGAAACACCATATATTTT. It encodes CASSFTGGSGNTIYF.

The CDR3 here is CASSVVTYNTEAFF. As DNA, the CDR3 is TGTGCCAGCAGCGTAGTAACCTATAACACTGAAGCTTTCTTT. The chain couples TRBV9 to TRBJ1-1; D call uncertain. The CDR3 extends over 14 amino acids. The germline V and J ends were trimmed by 0 bases and 2 bases, with 8 bases remaining between them. Germline values: CDR1 SGDLS, CDR2 YYNGEE.

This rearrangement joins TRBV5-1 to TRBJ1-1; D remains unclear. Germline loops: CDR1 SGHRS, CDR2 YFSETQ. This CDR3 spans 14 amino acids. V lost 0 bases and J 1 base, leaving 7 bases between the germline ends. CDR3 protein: CASSLVGENTEAFF. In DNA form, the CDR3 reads TGCGCCAGCAGCTTGGTTGGGGAGAACACTGAAGCTTTCTTT.

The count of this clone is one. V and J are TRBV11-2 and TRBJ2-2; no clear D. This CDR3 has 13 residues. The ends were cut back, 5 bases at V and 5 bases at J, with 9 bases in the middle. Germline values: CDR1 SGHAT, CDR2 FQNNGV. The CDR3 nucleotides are TGTGCCAGCAGCCTCGACCGGACCGGGGAGCTGTTTTTT. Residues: CASSLDRTGELFF. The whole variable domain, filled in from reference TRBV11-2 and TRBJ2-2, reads EAGVAQSPRYKIIEKRQSVAFWCNPISGHATLYWYQQILGQGPKLLIQFQNNGVVDDSQLPKDRFSAERLKGVDSTLKIQPAKLEDSAVYLCASSLDRTGELFFGEGSRLTVL.

The CDR3 coding sequence is TGCGCCAGCAGCCCCGGACAGGGGAGGGGTGGATCGGAGACCCAGTACTTC. It yields the protein CASSPGQGRGGSETQYF. This rearrangement joins TRBV5-1 to TRBJ2-5; 9 bases line up with TRBD1. The V gene's germline CDR1 is SGHRS and CDR2 YFSETQ. V dropped 4 bases and J dropped 5; count of bases not matched to a gene: 15. The CDR3 runs 17 residues.

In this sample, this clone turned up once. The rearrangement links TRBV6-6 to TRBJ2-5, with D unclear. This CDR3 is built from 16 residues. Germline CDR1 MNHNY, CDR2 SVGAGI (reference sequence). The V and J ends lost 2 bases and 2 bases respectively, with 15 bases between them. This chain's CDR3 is CASSYPQPGSQETQYF. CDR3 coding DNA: TGTGCCAGCAGTTACCCACAGCCCGGTTCACAAGAGACCCAGTACTTC.

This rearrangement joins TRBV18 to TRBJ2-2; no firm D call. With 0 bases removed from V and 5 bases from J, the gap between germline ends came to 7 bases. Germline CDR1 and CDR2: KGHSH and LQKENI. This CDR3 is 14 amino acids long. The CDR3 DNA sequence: TGTGCCAGCTCACCACCGAAAAAGACCGGGGAGCTGTTTTTT. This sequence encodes CASSPPKKTGELFF. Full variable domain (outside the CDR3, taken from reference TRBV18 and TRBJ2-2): NAGVMQNPRHLVRRRGQEARLRCSPMKGHSHVYWYRQLPEEGLKFMVYLQKENIIDESGMPKERFSAEFPKEGPSILRIQQVVRGDSAAYFCASSPPKKTGELFFGEGSRLTVL.

CDR3 protein: CASSFGWGQDYGYTF. CDR3 coding DNA: TGCGCCAGCAGCTTTGGGTGGGGACAGGACTATGGCTACACCTTC. The chain joins TRBV5-1 to TRBJ1-2; 8 nucleotides line up with TRBD1. V gave up 2 bases and J gave up 3 bases; unmatched junction bases: 6. The CDR3 spans 15 residues. Germline CDR1 reads SGHRS; CDR2 reads YFSETQ.

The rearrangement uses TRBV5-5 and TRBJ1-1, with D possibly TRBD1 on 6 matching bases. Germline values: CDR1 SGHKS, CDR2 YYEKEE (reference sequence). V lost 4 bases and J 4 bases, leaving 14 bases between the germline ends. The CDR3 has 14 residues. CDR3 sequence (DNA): TGTGCCAGCAGCCCGCAGGGGTCAAGCACTGAAGCTTTCTTT. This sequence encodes CASSPQGSSTEAFF.

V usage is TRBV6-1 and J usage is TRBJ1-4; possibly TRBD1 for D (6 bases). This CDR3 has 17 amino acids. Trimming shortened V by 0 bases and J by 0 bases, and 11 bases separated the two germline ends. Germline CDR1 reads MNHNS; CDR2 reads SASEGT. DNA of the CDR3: TGTGCCAGCAGTGAAGCTTACGGACAGCCAACTAATGAAAAACTGTTTTTT. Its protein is CASSEAYGQPTNEKLFF.

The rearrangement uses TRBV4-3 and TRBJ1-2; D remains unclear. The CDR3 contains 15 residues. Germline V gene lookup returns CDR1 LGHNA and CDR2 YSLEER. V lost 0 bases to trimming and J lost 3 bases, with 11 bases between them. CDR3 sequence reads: CASSQDVRAYYGYTF. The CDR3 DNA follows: TGCGCCAGCAGCCAAGATGTGAGAGCATACTATGGCTACACCTTC.